The clone carrying this T cell receptor beta chain was picked up many times. Its antigen is unidentified. This sample was taken from a study of response to subunit inactivated influenza vaccine. Study-level findings and limits: Authors suggested seasonal influenza vaccinations each recruit few new T cells.

From the RT-PCR reads, TCRdb called clonotypes with MiXCR, one entry per CDR3 protein. The profile shows 550,000 to 800,000 distinct CDR3 sequences, 15% to 18% of them singletons. This sample comprised PBMCs from blood, obtained approximately 13 days after vaccination. The TCR comes from a man aged 50 to 59 who received an inactivated influenza vaccine.

Here the CDR3 reads CASRHYAGGNTIYF. As DNA, the CDR3 is TGTGCCAGCAGGCACTACGCCGGGGGGAACACCATATATTTT. The chain uses TRBV12-3 or TRBV12-4 and TRBJ1-3; perhaps TRBD1 as D (5 bases). The CDR3 extends over 14 amino acids. V lost 6 bases and J lost 7, with 16 bases in between.